One and the same sample provided the 18 T cell receptor beta chains below, sequenced in a study of T cells in localized non-small cell lung cancer (dated by TCRdb to 2020 to 2021). Libraries were constructed by the immunoSEQ multiplex PCR assay. Sourced from immuneACCESS, this table was stored by TCRdb with only in-frame sequences that have V and J called. A share of the clones is absent; for the studies checked, an unresolved V gene accounts for under half, and the remainder has no known explanation. This sample comprises tens of thousands of clones, around 79% of them detected only once. The ten largest make up roughly 17% of the sample. Material: peripheral blood, obtained before any cancer treatment. The receptors derive from a male donor at least 60 years old with stage III squamous cell lung carcinoma.

This rearrangement joins TRBV30 to TRBJ1-5; D not certain. Looked up from germline, CDR1 is GTSNPN and CDR2 is SVGIG (reference sequence). The CDR3 has 15 amino acids. V was clipped by 3 bases and J by 0 bases, with 12 bases between them. The CDR3 sequence is CAWRDSRFSNQPQHF. CDR3 bases: TGTGCCTGGAGAGATAGCCGGTTTAGCAATCAGCCCCAGCATTTT.

The chain recombines TRBV6-6 with TRBJ1-1; D is perhaps TRBD1 (6 bases). The CDR3 extends over 14 amino acids. Trimming stripped 6 bases from V and 4 bases from J, with 15 bases between. The germline gives CDR1 MNHNY, CDR2 SVGAGI (reference sequence). DNA for the CDR3: TGTGCCAGCAGCGACAGGCCTCCTAGCACTGAAGCTTTCTTT. Its translation: CASSDRPPSTEAFF.

The chain combines TRBV11-2 with TRBJ1-1; possible D gene TRBD1, 5 bases. V was shortened by 3 bases and J by 3 bases, with 11 bases between the two germline ends. The CDR3 is 14 amino acids. Germline loops: CDR1 SGHAT, CDR2 FQNNGV. The CDR3 DNA is TGTGCCAGCAGCTTCAGGGTCGGGGACACTGAAGCTTTCTTT. This gives the protein CASSFRVGDTEAFF.

V usage is TRBV5-5 and J usage is TRBJ2-1, with 7 bases identical to TRBD1. Losses at the gene ends were 0 bases for V and 4 bases for J; bases not matched to a gene: 1. Looked up from germline, CDR1 is SGHKS and CDR2 is YYEKEE (reference sequence). The length of the CDR3 is 14 residues. The CDR3 loop reads CASSLEGQYNEQFF. The CDR3 DNA sequence: TGTGCCAGCAGCTTGGAGGGACAGTACAATGAGCAGTTCTTC.

This chain's CDR3 is CASSWRGSNQPQHF. CDR3 nucleotide sequence: TGTGCCAGCAGTTGGAGGGGTAGCAATCAGCCCCAGCATTTT. The V call is TRBV5-8, the J call TRBJ1-5; a weak D match, TRBD1 (5 bases). CDR3 length: 14 residues. Trimming took off 5 bases at V and 0 bases at J, with 9 bases between the two ends. The germline V gene encodes CDR1 SGHTS and CDR2 YDEGEE.

The chain employs TRBV5-1 and TRBJ2-1, with 8 bases that match TRBD1. The V gene's germline CDR1 is SGHRS and CDR2 YFSETQ. The CDR3 is made up of 15 amino acids. V lost 4 bases and J lost 2; bases outside the gene matches: 5. CDR3 in amino acids: CASSPGQGTYNEQFF. CDR3 in DNA: TGCGCCAGCAGCCCCGGACAGGGTACCTACAATGAGCAGTTCTTC.

This CDR3 reads CAIRDNLAYEQYF. As DNA, the CDR3 is TGTGCTATCCGGGACAACCTTGCCTACGAGCAGTACTTC. This rearrangement joins TRBV2 to TRBJ2-7, with a possible D match to TRBD1 (6 bases). This CDR3 spans 13 amino acids. Germline CDR1 is SNHLY and CDR2 is FYNNEI.

The chain uses TRBV5-1 and TRBJ1-1; D not resolved. Trimming removed 0 bases from V and 2 bases from J, with 11 bases in between. This CDR3 spans 15 amino acids. Germline-derived CDR1 and CDR2 are SGHRS and YFSETQ. The CDR3 sequence: CASSLDSRTNTEAFF. As DNA, the CDR3 is TGCGCCAGCAGCTTGGATTCCAGGACTAACACTGAAGCTTTCTTT. The full variable domain, with the rest looked up from reference TRBV5-1 and TRBJ1-1, is KAGVTQTPRYLIKTRGQQVTLSCSPISGHRSVSWYQQTPGQGLQFLFEYFSETQRNKGNFPGRFSGRQFSNSRSEMNVSTLELGDSALYLCASSLDSRTNTEAFFGQGTRLTVV.

About this clone itself: The same CDR3 also results from other DNA sequences found in this sample. The rearrangement joins TRBV4-1 to TRBJ2-1; 11 nucleotides line up with TRBD2. Germline values: CDR1 MGHRA, CDR2 YSYEKL. CDR3 length: 15 amino acids. With V trimmed by 1 base and J by 10 bases, 6 bases remained unmatched. CDR3 residues: CASSQVLVAGGEQFF. CDR3 sequence (DNA): TGCGCCAGCAGCCAAGTCTTAGTAGCGGGGGGGGAGCAGTTCTTC.

The genes are TRBV11-2 and TRBJ2-2; 8 nucleotides agree with TRBD1. Per germline, CDR1 SGHAT and CDR2 FQNNGV. This CDR3 has 17 amino acids. Trimming took 5 bases from V and 6 from J; bases not matched to a gene: 14. The CDR3 DNA reads TGTGCCAGCAGCAACCCGGGACAGGAAGCCCGGTCCGGGGAGCTGTTTTTT. It specifies CASSNPGQEARSGELFF.

The chain recombines TRBV28 with TRBJ1-1, with TRBD1 as a possible D gene (6 bases). V was shortened by 7 bases and J by 4 bases, with 16 bases between the two germline ends. Germline CDR1 reads MDHEN; CDR2 reads SYDVKM. There are 14 residues in the CDR3. CDR3 sequence reads: CASTTRGGSTEAFF. The CDR3 nucleotides read TGTGCCAGCACCACCAGGGGCGGGAGCACTGAAGCTTTCTTT. Filled out from reference TRBV28 and TRBJ1-1, the complete variable domain reads DVKVTQSSRYLVKRTGEKVFLECVQDMDHENMFWYRQDPGLGLRLIYFSYDVKMKEKGDIPEGYSVSREKKERFSLILESASTNQTSMYLCASTTRGGSTEAFFGQGTRLTVV.

J is TRBJ2-1 and V is TRBV27, with 10 bases matching TRBD2. The germline V gene has CDR1 MNHEY and CDR2 SMNVEV (reference sequence). After removal of 6 bases from V and 7 bases from J, the junction contained 6 bases not matched to a gene. The CDR3 is 14 amino acids. This chain's CDR3 is CASSRELAGNEQFF. The CDR3, as DNA: TGTGCCAGCAGCCGGGAACTAGCGGGGAATGAGCAGTTCTTC.

This chain uses TRBV2 with TRBJ2-2; possible D gene TRBD1, 6 bases. The ends were cut back, 1 base at V and 6 bases at J, with 12 bases in the middle. CDR1 and CDR2 from the germline V gene are SNHLY and FYNNEI. The CDR3 has 15 residues. CDR3 bases: TGTGCCAGCAGTGAAGTTAACAGGGTAGCCGGGGAGCTGTTTTTT. This sequence encodes CASSEVNRVAGELFF. The variable domain in full, completed from reference TRBV2 and TRBJ2-2, reads EPEVTQTPSHQVTQMGQEVILRCVPISNHLYFYWYRQILGQKVEFLVSFYNNEISEKSEIFDDQFSVERPDGSNFTLKIRSTKLEDSAMYFCASSEVNRVAGELFFGEGSRLTVL.

This chain links TRBV14 with TRBJ2-7; D is possibly TRBD1 (6 bases). The germline gives CDR1 SGHDN, CDR2 FVKESK. CDR3 length: 15 amino acids. V dropped 1 base and J dropped 2 bases, with 12 bases sitting between them. The CDR3 here is CASSQGRGRTYEQYF. The CDR3 DNA follows: TGTGCCAGCAGCCAAGGCAGGGGAAGGACCTACGAGCAGTACTTC.

J is TRBJ1-3 and V is TRBV6-6, with a possible D match to TRBD1 (6 bases). Germline CDR1 and CDR2: MNHNY and SVGAGI (reference sequence). The V gene lost 4 bases and the J gene lost 0 bases, with 10 bases spanning the gap. This CDR3 contains 15 residues. This CDR3 reads CASSFRTASGNTIYF. CDR3 in DNA: TGTGCCAGCAGTTTCCGGACAGCCTCTGGAAACACCATATATTTT.

Only a few counts were recorded for this clone. The CDR3 region is CASSISNQPQHF. Written as DNA, the CDR3 is TGTGCCAGTTCTATAAGCAATCAGCCCCAGCATTTT. The V gene is TRBV19, the J gene TRBJ1-5; D uncertain. The V gene lost 8 bases and the J gene lost 1 base, with 6 bases spanning the gap. Germline V gene sequence: CDR1 LNHDA, CDR2 SQIVND (reference sequence). The CDR3 extends over 12 amino acids.

The rearrangement links TRBV9 to TRBJ1-2; D may be TRBD1 (5 bases). Germline V lookup: CDR1 SGDLS, CDR2 YYNGEE. The CDR3 is 14 residues long. V lost 0 bases, J lost 8 bases, and 14 bases lay in between. The CDR3 region is CASSVAGGGSGYTF. The CDR3 bases are TGTGCCAGCAGCGTAGCCGGGGGTGGTTCGGGCTACACCTTC.

This clone is a singleton in its sample. J is TRBJ2-1 and V is TRBV4-1; the D is unclear. The CDR3 is made up of 14 amino acids. V lost 0 bases and J 10 bases, leaving 13 bases between the germline ends. The germline gives CDR1 MGHRA, CDR2 YSYEKL. The chain's CDR3 is CASSQERLSDEQFF. CDR3 DNA sequence: TGCGCCAGCAGCCAAGAGAGGTTATCGGACGAGCAGTTCTTC.